The 15 T cell receptor beta chains below come from one sample, sequenced in a study of T cells in Graves' hyperthyroidism and ophthalmopathy. Researchers amplified the TCR beta CDR3 regions from RNA transcripts. HTBI primers were the set used in a first-round RT-PCR of the TCR CDR3. TCRdb passed the multiplex PCR reads through MiXCR, listing each CDR3 protein once. Of 560,000 or so distinct CDR3 sequences listed, roughly 46% are singletons. The sample comprised peripheral blood or thyroid tissue (not recorded which). The receptors were sampled from a woman in her late teens or twenties with Graves' hyperthyroidism.

This clonotype was counted between two and nine times. The V and J genes are TRBV7-9 and TRBJ2-7; 13 bases align to TRBD2. Germline V CDR1 and CDR2: SEHNR, FQNEAQ (reference sequence). The CDR3 consists of 16 residues. V shed 4 bases, J shed 2 bases, and the junction held 5 bases outside the gene matches. CDR3: CASSSGTSGATYEQYF. The CDR3 DNA reads as TGTGCCAGCAGCTCTGGGACTAGCGGGGCGACCTACGAGCAGTACTTC.

The DNA for the CDR3 is TGTGCCAGCAGCCTGCGAGGAGGGCCCTACGAGCAGTACTTC. Amino acid sequence: CASSLRGGPYEQYF. The rearrangement uses TRBV7-9 and TRBJ2-7; a possible D gene is TRBD2 (6 bases). The germline CDR1 and CDR2 sequences are SEHNR and FQNEAQ (reference sequence). CDR3 size: 14 residues. With 5 bases removed from V and 2 bases from J, the gap between germline ends came to 13 bases.

V is TRBV2 and J is TRBJ1-5, with 7 bases identical to TRBD1. Trimming cost V 10 bases and J 4 bases; bases outside gene matches: 4. The CDR3 covers 12 residues. Germline CDR1 and CDR2: SNHLY and FYNNEI. The CDR3 region has the DNA TGTGCCACCTCGGGACAGAATCAGCCCCAGCATTTT. Translated: CATSGQNQPQHF.

This sequence joins TRBV5-1 and TRBJ2-2; TRBD2 matches 13 bases. The germline V gene encodes CDR1 SGHRS and CDR2 YFSETQ. The CDR3 extends over 16 amino acids. The V gene end was trimmed by 6 bases and the J gene end by 4 bases; junction bases not matched to a gene: 6. The CDR3 DNA sequence: TGCGCCAGCAACGGACTAGCGGGAGTCCCCACCGGGGAGCTGTTTTTT. Protein product: CASNGLAGVPTGELFF.

In regard to this clonotype: A much larger clone lies a single base off, so this may be a read error. Lacking the conserved final phenylalanine or tryptophan, this CDR3 likely reflects a read error. V gene TRBV11-2 combines with J gene TRBJ2-2; D not certain. The CDR3 spans 13 residues. With 3 bases removed from V and 4 bases from J, the gap between germline ends came to 6 bases. Germline loops: CDR1 SGHAT, CDR2 FQNNGV. CDR3 protein: CASSFSSTGELFL. CDR3 sequence (DNA): TGTGCCAGCAGCTTTTCGAGCACCGGGGAGCTGTTTTTA.

The chain couples TRBV7-2 to TRBJ2-3, with 13 positions matching TRBD2. The CDR3 sequence is 14 residues long. The germline V gene has CDR1 SGHTA and CDR2 FQGNSA. The trim removed 11 bases at V and 4 bases at J, leaving 6 bases unmatched. CDR3 loop: CAGSTSGRSDTQYF. As DNA, the CDR3 is TGTGCCGGTTCGACTAGCGGGAGGTCAGATACGCAGTATTTT.

The chain joins TRBV10-3 to TRBJ1-1; maybe TRBD1 (5 bases). The CDR3 runs to 12 residues. The V and J ends lost 5 bases and 8 bases respectively, with 12 bases between them. Germline V CDR1 and CDR2: ENHRY, SYGVKD. DNA for the CDR3: TGTGCCATCAGTCAACCGGGACTGGAAGCTTTCTTT. The encoded protein is CAISQPGLEAFF.

The chain links TRBV7-2 to TRBJ1-1; D is possibly TRBD1 (6 bases). This CDR3 is 14 amino acids long. Germline CDR1 and CDR2: SGHTA and FQGNSA. V lost 5 bases, J lost 1 base, and 11 bases lay in between. For the CDR3, the DNA is TGTGCCAGCAGCCACCAGACAGGGAACACTGAAGCTTTCTTT. This translates into CASSHQTGNTEAFF.

This clonotype was counted only a few times. The J gene is TRBJ1-1, the V gene TRBV5-1; D is uncertain. The CDR3 has 14 amino acids. Germline CDR1 reads SGHRS; CDR2 reads YFSETQ. Between the trimmed V and J ends, which lost 2 bases and 2 bases, there was a span of 10 bases. Written as DNA, the CDR3 is TGCGCCAGCAGCTTAACCGCGGAAAACACTGAAGCTTTCTTT. Protein sequence: CASSLTAENTEAFF.

This clonotype occurred a few times. The V gene is TRBV7-2, the J gene TRBJ2-7, with 7 positions matching TRBD1. Per germline, CDR1 SGHTA and CDR2 FQGNSA. CDR3 length equals 13 residues. With V trimmed by 7 bases and J by 5 bases, 8 bases remained unmatched. The CDR3: CASTLRQGDEQYF. In DNA, the CDR3 is TGTGCCAGCACCCTCAGACAGGGTGACGAGCAGTACTTC. The full variable domain, rest sourced from reference TRBV7-2 and TRBJ2-7, is GAGVSQSPSNKVTEKGKDVELRCDPISGHTALYWYRQSLGQGLEFLIYFQGNSAPDKSGLPSDRFSAERTGGSVSTLTIQRTQQEDSAVYLCASTLRQGDEQYFGPGTRLTVT.

This clonotype was seen repeatedly, ten times or more. The chain carries TRBV29-1 and TRBJ1-4; 7 bases agree with TRBD1. The CDR3 totals 14 residues. V lost 3 bases, J lost 8 bases, and 9 bases stayed unmatched. From germline, CDR1 is SQVTM and CDR2 ANQGSEA. CDR3 nucleotides: TGCAGCGTTGACGGGAGGGACAGATCGGAAAAACTGTTTTTT. This gives the protein CSVDGRDRSEKLFF. The full variable domain, in which reference TRBV29-1 and TRBJ1-4 provide the parts outside the CDR3, is SAVISQKPSRDICQRGTSLTIQCQVDSQVTMMFWYRQQPGQSLTLIATANQGSEATYESGFVIDKFPISRPNLTFSTLTVSNMSPEDSSIYLCSVDGRDRSEKLFFGSGTQLSVL.

This clonotype was seen at least ten times. The chain links TRBV10-2 to TRBJ1-1; 9 bases line up with TRBD1. The germline CDR1 and CDR2 sequences are WSHSY and SAAADI. With 8 bases clipped from V and 5 bases from J, the junction kept 0 bases outside the gene matches. The CDR3 length is 11 residues. CDR3 sequence (DNA): TGCGCCAGCGGGACAGGGACTGAAGCTTTCTTT. This translates into CASGTGTEAFF.

This clonotype has only a few counts. The rearrangement joins TRBV4-3 to TRBJ1-1; the match to TRBD1 covers 7 bases. J lost 5 bases, V lost 1 base, and 4 bases had no gene match. Germline values: CDR1 LGHNA, CDR2 YSLEER. The CDR3 runs 14 residues. As DNA, the CDR3 is TGCGCCAGCAGCCAAGGGACAGGCGCTACTGAAGCTTTCTTT. This gives the protein CASSQGTGATEAFF.

The V and J genes are TRBV7-9 and TRBJ1-5; D perhaps matches TRBD1 (6 bases). Germline V gene sequence: CDR1 SEHNR, CDR2 FQNEAQ (reference sequence). The CDR3 spans 14 residues. Trimming left V 6 bases short and J 3 bases short, with 12 bases between. The CDR3 reads CASRYRANNQPQHF. For the CDR3, the DNA is TGTGCCAGCAGGTACAGGGCAAACAATCAGCCCCAGCATTTT.

The rearrangement joins TRBV20-1 to TRBJ1-5; the D is unclear. CDR1 and CDR2 (germline): DFQATT, SNEGSKA (reference sequence). The V end was cut by 8 bases, the J end by 5 bases, with 13 bases between. The CDR3 length is 12 residues. The chain's CDR3 is CSLGGRDQPQHF. Here the CDR3 DNA reads TGCAGTTTGGGAGGACGCGATCAGCCCCAGCATTTT.